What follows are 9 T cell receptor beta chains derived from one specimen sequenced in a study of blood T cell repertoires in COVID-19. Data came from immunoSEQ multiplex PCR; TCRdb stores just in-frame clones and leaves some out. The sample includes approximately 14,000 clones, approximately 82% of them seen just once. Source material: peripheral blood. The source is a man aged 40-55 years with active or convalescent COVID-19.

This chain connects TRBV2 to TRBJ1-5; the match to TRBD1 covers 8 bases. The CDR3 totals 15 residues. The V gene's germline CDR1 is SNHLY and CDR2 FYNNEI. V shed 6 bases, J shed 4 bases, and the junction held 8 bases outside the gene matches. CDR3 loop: CASRLRQGTNQPQHF. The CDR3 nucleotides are TGTGCCAGCAGGCTTCGACAGGGGACAAATCAGCCCCAGCATTTT. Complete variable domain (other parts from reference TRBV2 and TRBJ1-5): EPEVTQTPSHQVTQMGQEVILRCVPISNHLYFYWYRQILGQKVEFLVSFYNNEISEKSEIFDDQFSVERPDGSNFTLKIRSTKLEDSAMYFCASRLRQGTNQPQHFGDGTRLSIL.

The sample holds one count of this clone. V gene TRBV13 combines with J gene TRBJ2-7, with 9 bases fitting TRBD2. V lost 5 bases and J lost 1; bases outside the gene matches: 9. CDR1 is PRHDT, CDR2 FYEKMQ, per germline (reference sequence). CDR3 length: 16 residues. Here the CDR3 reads CASSNRASGVSYEQYF. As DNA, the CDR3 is TGTGCCAGCAGCAACAGGGCTAGCGGGGTTTCCTACGAGCAGTACTTC.

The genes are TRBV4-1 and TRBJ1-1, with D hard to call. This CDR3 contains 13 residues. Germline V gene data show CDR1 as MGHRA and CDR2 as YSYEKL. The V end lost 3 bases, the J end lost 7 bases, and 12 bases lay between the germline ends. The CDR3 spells CASSQKVYSEAFF. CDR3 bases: TGCGCCAGCAGCCAGAAGGTGTACAGTGAAGCTTTCTTT.

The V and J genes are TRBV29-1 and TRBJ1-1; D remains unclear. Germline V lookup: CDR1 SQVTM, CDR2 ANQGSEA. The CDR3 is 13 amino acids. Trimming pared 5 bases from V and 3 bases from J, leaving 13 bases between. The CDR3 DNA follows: TGCAGCGTTTACGGAGGTTGGGACACTGAAGCTTTCTTT. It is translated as CSVYGGWDTEAFF.

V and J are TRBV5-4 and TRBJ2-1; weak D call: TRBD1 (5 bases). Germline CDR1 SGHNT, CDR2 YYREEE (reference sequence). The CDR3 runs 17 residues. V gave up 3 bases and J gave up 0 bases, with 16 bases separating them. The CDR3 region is CASSWGPQVSSYNEQFF. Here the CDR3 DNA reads TGTGCCAGCAGCTGGGGCCCCCAGGTTAGCTCCTACAATGAGCAGTTCTTC.

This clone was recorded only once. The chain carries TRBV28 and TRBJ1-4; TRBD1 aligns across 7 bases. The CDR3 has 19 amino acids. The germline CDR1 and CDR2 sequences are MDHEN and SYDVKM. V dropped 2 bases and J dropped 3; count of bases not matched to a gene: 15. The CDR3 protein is CASSLNVGRGSGANEKLFF. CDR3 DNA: TGTGCCAGCAGTTTAAACGTCGGCAGGGGGTCAGGGGCTAATGAAAAACTGTTTTTT. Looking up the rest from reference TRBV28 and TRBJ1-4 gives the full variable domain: DVKVTQSSRYLVKRTGEKVFLECVQDMDHENMFWYRQDPGLGLRLIYFSYDVKMKEKGDIPEGYSVSREKKERFSLILESASTNQTSMYLCASSLNVGRGSGANEKLFFGSGTQLSVL.

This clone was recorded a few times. The CDR3 region has the DNA TGTGCCGGGGCCCGGTCATTGGGCTACGAGCAGTACTTC. Translated: CAGARSLGYEQYF. The J gene is TRBJ2-7, the V gene TRBV28, with a possible D match to TRBD1 (5 bases). This CDR3 has 13 residues. The germline V and J ends were trimmed by 11 bases and 3 bases, with 17 bases remaining between them. CDR1 and CDR2 from the germline V gene are MDHEN and SYDVKM.

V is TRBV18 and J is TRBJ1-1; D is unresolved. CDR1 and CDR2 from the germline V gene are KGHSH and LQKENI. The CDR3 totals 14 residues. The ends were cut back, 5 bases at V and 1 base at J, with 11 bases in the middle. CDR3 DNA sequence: TGTGCCAGCTCAGTGTCCCTCTCGAACACTGAAGCTTTCTTT. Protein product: CASSVSLSNTEAFF. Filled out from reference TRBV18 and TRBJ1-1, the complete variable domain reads NAGVMQNPRHLVRRRGQEARLRCSPMKGHSHVYWYRQLPEEGLKFMVYLQKENIIDESGMPKERFSAEFPKEGPSILRIQQVVRGDSAAYFCASSVSLSNTEAFFGQGTRLTVV.

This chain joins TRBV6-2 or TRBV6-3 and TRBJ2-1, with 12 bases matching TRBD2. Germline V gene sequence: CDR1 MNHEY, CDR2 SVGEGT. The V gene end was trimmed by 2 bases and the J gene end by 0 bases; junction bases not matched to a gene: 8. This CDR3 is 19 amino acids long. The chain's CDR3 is CASSYPGLAGMLSYNEQFF. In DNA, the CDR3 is TGTGCCAGCAGTTACCCTGGACTAGCGGGGATGCTCTCCTACAATGAGCAGTTCTTC.